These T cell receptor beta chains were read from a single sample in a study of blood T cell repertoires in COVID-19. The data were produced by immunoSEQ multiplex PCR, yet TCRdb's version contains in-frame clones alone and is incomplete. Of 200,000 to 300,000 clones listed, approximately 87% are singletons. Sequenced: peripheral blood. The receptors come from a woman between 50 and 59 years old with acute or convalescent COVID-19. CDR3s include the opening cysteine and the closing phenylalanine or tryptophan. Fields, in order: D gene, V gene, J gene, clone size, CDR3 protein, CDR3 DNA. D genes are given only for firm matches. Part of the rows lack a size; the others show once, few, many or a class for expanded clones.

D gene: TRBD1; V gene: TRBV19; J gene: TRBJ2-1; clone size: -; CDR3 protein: CASFGTRQGAYNEQFF; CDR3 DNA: TGTGCCAGTTTTGGGACCCGACAGGGGGCCTACAATGAGCAGTTCTTC
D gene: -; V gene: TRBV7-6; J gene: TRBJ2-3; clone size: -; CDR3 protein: CASSLSWGPDTQYF; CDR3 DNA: TGTGCCAGCAGCTTATCATGGGGCCCAGATACGCAGTATTTT
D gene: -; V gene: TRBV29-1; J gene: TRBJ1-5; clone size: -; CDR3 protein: CSVGLGMSTPQLGGQPQHF; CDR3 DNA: TGCAGCGTTGGTTTAGGGATGAGCACCCCGCAATTGGGGGGTCAGCCCCAGCATTTT
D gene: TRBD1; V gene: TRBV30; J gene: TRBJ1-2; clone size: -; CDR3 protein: CAWSPKDTGARPVYTF; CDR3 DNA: TGTGCCTGGAGTCCGAAAGATACAGGGGCAAGGCCGGTCTACACCTTC
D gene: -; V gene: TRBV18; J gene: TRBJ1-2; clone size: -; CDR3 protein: CASSPRGGDYGYTF; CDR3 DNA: TGTGCCAGCTCACCAAGGGGAGGGGACTATGGCTACACCTTC
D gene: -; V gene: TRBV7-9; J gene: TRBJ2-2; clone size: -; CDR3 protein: CASSPEFAGELFF; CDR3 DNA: TGTGCCAGCAGCCCCGAGTTCGCCGGGGAGCTGTTTTTT
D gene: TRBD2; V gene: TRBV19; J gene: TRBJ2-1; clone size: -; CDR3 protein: CASSGGSPLSSYNEQFF; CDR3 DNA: TGTGCCAGCTCGGGAGGTTCCCCATTAAGCTCCTACAATGAGCAGTTCTTC
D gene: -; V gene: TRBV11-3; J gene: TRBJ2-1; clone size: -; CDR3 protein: CASSFGTANYNEQFF; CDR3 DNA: TGTGCCAGCAGCTTCGGGACTGCGAACTACAATGAGCAGTTCTTC
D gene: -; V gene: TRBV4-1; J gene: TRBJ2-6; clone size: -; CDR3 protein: CASSLLYTGANVLTF; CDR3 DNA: TGCGCCAGCAGCCTCCTTTACACTGGGGCCAACGTCCTGACTTTC
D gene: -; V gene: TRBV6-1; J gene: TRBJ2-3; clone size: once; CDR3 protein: CASSVTGRSSTDTQYF; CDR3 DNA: TGTGCCAGCAGTGTCACCGGGAGAAGTAGCACAGATACGCAGTATTTT
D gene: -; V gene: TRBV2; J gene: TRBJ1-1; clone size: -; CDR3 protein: CAGKNRVRDTEAFF; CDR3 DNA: TGTGCCGGAAAAAACAGGGTGAGGGACACTGAAGCTTTCTTT
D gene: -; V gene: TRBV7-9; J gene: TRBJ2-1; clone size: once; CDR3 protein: CASSPRTTYNEQFF; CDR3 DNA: TGTGCCAGCAGCCCCCGGACTACCTACAATGAGCAGTTCTTC
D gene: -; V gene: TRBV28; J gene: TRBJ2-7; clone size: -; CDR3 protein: CASSFLSLTQRRRGYTYEQYF; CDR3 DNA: TGTGCCAGCAGTTTTTTAAGTCTCACTCAGCGACGTCGCGGGTATACCTACGAGCAGTACTTC
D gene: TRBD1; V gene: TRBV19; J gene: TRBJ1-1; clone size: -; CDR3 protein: CASSMRGGQGNTEAFF; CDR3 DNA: TGTGCCAGTAGTATGAGGGGAGGACAGGGGAACACTGAAGCTTTCTTT
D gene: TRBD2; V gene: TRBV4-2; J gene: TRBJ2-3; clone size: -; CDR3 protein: CASSQAAGGPPDTQYF; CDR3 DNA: TGTGCCAGCAGCCAAGCAGCGGGAGGGCCTCCAGATACGCAGTATTTT
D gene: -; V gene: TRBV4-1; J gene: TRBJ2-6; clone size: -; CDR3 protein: CASSQRVTGSGANVLTF; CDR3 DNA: TGCGCCAGCAGCCAAAGGGTAACAGGCTCTGGGGCCAACGTCCTGACTTTC
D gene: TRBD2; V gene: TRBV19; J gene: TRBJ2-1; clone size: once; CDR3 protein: CASSIRREGSEQFF; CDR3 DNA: TGTGCCAGTAGTATCCGGAGGGAGGGAAGTGAGCAGTTCTTC
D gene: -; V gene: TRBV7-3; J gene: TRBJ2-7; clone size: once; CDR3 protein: CASSLKGQSYEQYF; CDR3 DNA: TGTGCCAGCAGCTTAAAAGGACAGTCCTACGAGCAGTACTTC
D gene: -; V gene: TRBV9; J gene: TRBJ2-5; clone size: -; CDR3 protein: CASSVKTLETQYF; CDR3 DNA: TGTGCCAGCAGCGTAAAGACTCTGGAGACCCAGTACTTC
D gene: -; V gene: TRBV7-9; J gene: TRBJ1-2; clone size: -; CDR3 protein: CASSPRFFSGANYGYTF; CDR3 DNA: TGTGCCAGCAGCCCCAGATTTTTTTCAGGGGCGAACTATGGCTACACCTTC
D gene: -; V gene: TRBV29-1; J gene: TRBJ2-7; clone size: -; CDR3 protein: CSVVRGGGSYEQYF; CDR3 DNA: TGCAGCGTTGTGCGAGGGGGGGGCTCCTACGAGCAGTACTTC
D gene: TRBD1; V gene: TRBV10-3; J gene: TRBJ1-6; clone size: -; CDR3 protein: CAISGQGNSPLHF; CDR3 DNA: TGTGCCATCAGTGGACAGGGTAATTCACCCCTCCACTTT
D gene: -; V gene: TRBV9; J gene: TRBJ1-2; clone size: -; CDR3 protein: CASSVGQGNYGYTF; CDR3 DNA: TGTGCCAGCAGCGTAGGGCAGGGGAACTATGGCTACACCTTC
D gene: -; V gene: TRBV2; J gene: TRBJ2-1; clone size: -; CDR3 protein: CASSEGRRGTSGIYNEQFF; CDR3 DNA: TGTGCCAGCAGTGAAGGGCGGAGGGGGACAAGCGGGATCTACAATGAGCAGTTCTTC
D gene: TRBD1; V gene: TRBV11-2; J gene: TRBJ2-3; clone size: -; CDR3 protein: CASRRQGALGDTQYF; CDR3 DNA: TGTGCCAGCAGAAGACAGGGGGCGCTTGGGGATACGCAGTATTTT